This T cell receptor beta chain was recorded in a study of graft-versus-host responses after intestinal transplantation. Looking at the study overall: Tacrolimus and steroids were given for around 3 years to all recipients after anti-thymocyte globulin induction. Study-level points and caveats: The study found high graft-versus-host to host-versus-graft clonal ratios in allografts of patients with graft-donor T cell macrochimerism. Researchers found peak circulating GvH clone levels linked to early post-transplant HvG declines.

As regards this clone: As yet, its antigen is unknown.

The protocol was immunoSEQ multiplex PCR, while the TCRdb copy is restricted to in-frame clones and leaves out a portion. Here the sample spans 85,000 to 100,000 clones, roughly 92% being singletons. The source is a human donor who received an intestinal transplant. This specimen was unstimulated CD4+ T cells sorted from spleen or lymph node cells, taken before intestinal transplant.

The CDR3: CASSYSGTGVYEQYF. In DNA form, the CDR3 reads TGTGCCAGCAGTTACTCTGGGACAGGGGTCTACGAGCAGTACTTC. V usage is TRBV6-5 and J usage is TRBJ2-7, with 10 bases that match TRBD1. CDR3 length: 15 residues. Germline loops: CDR1 MNHEY, CDR2 SVGAGI. J was trimmed by 3 bases and V by 0 bases; bases with no gene match: 2.